This T cell receptor beta chain comes out of a study of blood T cell repertoires in COVID-19. Background on the study: Sample material is recorded as cDNA or gDNA derived from T cells, B-cell-depleted T cells, or PBMCs.

The method was immunoSEQ multiplex PCR; TCRdb's version includes in-frame clones alone and lacks a portion of them. The repertoire holds fewer than 350,000 clones, about 86% seen once, with about 12% in the top ten. Seattle patients were enrolled while actively infected and followed longitudinally. The specimen sequenced was peripheral blood. The sequence was obtained from a woman aged 25 to 39 with COVID-19, enrolled during active disease.

The CDR3 nucleotides are TGCGCCAGCAGTGAGTCTTGGCCCCCCGGGACTGAAGCTTTCTTT. This encodes CASSESWPPGTEAFF. The rearrangement links TRBV10-1 to TRBJ1-1; D remains ambiguous. The germline V and J ends were trimmed by 0 bases and 5 bases, with 13 bases remaining between them. The CDR3 contains 15 residues. The germline V gene encodes CDR1 WNHNN and CDR2 SYGVQD (reference sequence).